The 26 T cell receptor beta chains reported below all come from one sample, sequenced in a study of cytomegalovirus exposure and HLA in healthy donors. The PCR was carried out with 60 Vbeta primers and 13 Jbeta primers. Measured with immunoSEQ multiplex PCR; TCRdb has only the in-frame clones, and not every one. This table has 210,000 or so clones, about 80% appearing once. The sequenced sample was PBMCs. The receptor set was obtained from a woman aged 40 to 50 in good health and CMV-seronegative.

Only a few counts were recorded for this clone. This chain links TRBV6-5 with TRBJ2-2; the D gene is possibly TRBD2 (5 bases). The CDR3 has 12 amino acids. V was trimmed by 6 bases and J by 5 bases, leaving 7 bases between them. Germline assignment: CDR1 MNHEY and CDR2 SVGAGI. The chain's CDR3 is CASRRETGELFF. As DNA, the CDR3 is TGTGCCAGCAGACGGGAAACCGGGGAGCTGTTTTTT.

J is TRBJ1-2 and V is TRBV7-3; D perhaps matches TRBD1 (6 bases). Germline values: CDR1 SGHTA, CDR2 FQGTGA. The CDR3 is 13 amino acids. V was pared by 5 bases and J by 1 base, with 8 bases between. CDR3 in DNA: TGTGCCAGCAGCCAAGGGGGTAACTATGGCTACACCTTC. Amino acids: CASSQGGNYGYTF.

V gene TRBV29-1 combines with J gene TRBJ1-2, with D perhaps TRBD1 (6 bases). V gave up 6 bases and J gave up 6 bases, with 14 bases separating them. The CDR3 covers 12 residues. Germline V gene lookup returns CDR1 SQVTM and CDR2 ANQGSEA. In DNA, the CDR3 is TGCAGCGTACCTACAGGGAGGGATGGCTACACCTTC. Protein sequence: CSVPTGRDGYTF. Filled out from reference TRBV29-1 and TRBJ1-2, the complete variable domain reads SAVISQKPSRDICQRGTSLTIQCQVDSQVTMMFWYRQQPGQSLTLIATANQGSEATYESGFVIDKFPISRPNLTFSTLTVSNMSPEDSSIYLCSVPTGRDGYTFGSGTRLTVV.

The chain has TRBV5-8 and TRBJ1-2, with D possibly matching TRBD1 (6 bases). V lost 4 bases and J lost 4, with 11 bases in between. The CDR3 is 13 residues long. Per the germline V gene, CDR1 is SGHTS and CDR2 is YDEGEE. Here the CDR3 DNA reads TGTGCCAGCAGCCTAGGACAGTTCTATGGCTACACCTTC. It encodes CASSLGQFYGYTF.

This clone appeared once. The V gene is TRBV14, the J gene TRBJ2-3; 8 bases match TRBD2. The ends lost 1 base at V and 0 bases at J; junction bases unmatched: 0. Per the germline V gene, CDR1 is SGHDN and CDR2 is FVKESK. CDR3 size: 15 residues. This chain's CDR3 is CASSQVAGSTDTQYF. Written as DNA, the CDR3 is TGTGCCAGCAGCCAAGTAGCGGGGAGCACAGATACGCAGTATTTT. Using reference TRBV14 and TRBJ2-3 for the parts outside the CDR3, the full variable domain is EAGVTQFPSHSVIEKGQTVTLRCDPISGHDNLYWYRRVMGKEIKFLLHFVKESKQDESGMPNNRFLAERTGGTYSTLKVQPAELEDSGVYFCASSQVAGSTDTQYFGPGTRLTVL.

This sequence joins TRBV19 and TRBJ1-1, with TRBD1 as a possible D gene (6 bases). Germline-derived CDR1 and CDR2 are LNHDA and SQIVND (reference sequence). The CDR3 is 13 residues long. V was shortened by 7 bases and J by 7 bases, with 16 bases between the two germline ends. The CDR3: CASISSGRGEAFF. CDR3 nucleotide sequence: TGTGCCAGTATCTCAAGTGGCAGGGGTGAAGCTTTCTTT.

The chain is built from TRBV19 and TRBJ2-2; D might be TRBD2 (6 bases). V was trimmed by 4 bases and J by 8 bases, leaving 11 bases between them. Per the germline V gene, CDR1 is LNHDA and CDR2 is SQIVND (reference sequence). The CDR3 totals 13 residues. CDR3 sequence reads: CASSRDSSGELFF. CDR3 in DNA: TGTGCCAGTAGTAGGGACTCCTCTGGGGAGCTGTTTTTT. The full variable domain, completed using reference TRBV19 and TRBJ2-2, is DGGITQSPKYLFRKEGQNVTLSCEQNLNHDAMYWYRQDPGQGLRLIYYSQIVNDFQKGDIAEGYSVSREKKESFPLTVTSAQKNPTAFYLCASSRDSSGELFFGEGSRLTVL.

This chain links TRBV28 with TRBJ2-1; 9 bases map to TRBD1. Looked up from germline, CDR1 is MDHEN and CDR2 is SYDVKM. This CDR3 comprises 15 residues. Trimming at V came to 2 bases and at J to 8 bases, leaving 7 bases not matched to a gene. CDR3 sequence reads: CASSLKGQGVDEQFF. In nucleotides, the CDR3 is TGTGCCAGCAGTTTAAAGGGACAGGGTGTAGATGAGCAGTTCTTC.

This chain uses TRBV27 with TRBJ2-3; 15 nucleotides match TRBD2. CDR1 and CDR2 (germline): MNHEY, SMNVEV (reference sequence). The CDR3 loop spans 19 amino acids. V dropped 3 bases and J dropped 8; count of bases not matched to a gene: 15. The DNA of the CDR3 is TGTGCCAGCAGTTTCCAAGGACTAGCGGGGGGGCCCCCCCTGGGTACGCAGTATTTT. Protein product: CASSFQGLAGGPPLGTQYF.

The chain recombines TRBV5-1 with TRBJ1-1; 10 nucleotides line up with TRBD1. The CDR3 consists of 13 residues. Germline V gene lookup returns CDR1 SGHRS and CDR2 YFSETQ. V was pared by 5 bases and J by 3 bases, with 1 base of the junction left unmatched. CDR3 coding DNA: TGCGCCAGCAGGGGACAGGGGCACACTGAAGCTTTCTTT. Translated, it gives CASRGQGHTEAFF.

The gene calls are TRBV5-4 and TRBJ1-2; TRBD1 aligns across 7 bases. This CDR3 contains 13 residues. Germline trimming cut 3 bases from V and 3 bases from J; bases unmatched to any gene: 2. The germline V gene encodes CDR1 SGHNT and CDR2 YYREEE (reference sequence). CDR3 DNA: TGTGCCAGCAGCTCTACAGGGGACTATGGCTACACCTTC. It is translated as CASSSTGDYGYTF. The whole variable domain, remainder taken from reference TRBV5-4 and TRBJ1-2, is ETGVTQSPTHLIKTRGQQVTLRCSSQSGHNTVSWYQQALGQGPQFIFQYYREEENGRGNFPPRFSGLQFPNYSSELNVNALELDDSALYLCASSSTGDYGYTFGSGTRLTVV.

V usage is TRBV5-6 and J usage is TRBJ2-3; the match to TRBD1 covers 7 bases. The CDR3 runs to 16 residues. The junction had 9 bases not matched to a gene; V was cut back by 4 bases and J by 1 base. The germline V gene encodes CDR1 SGHDT and CDR2 YYEEEE. CDR3 protein: CASSPWTGPRTDTQYF. In DNA form, the CDR3 reads TGTGCCAGCAGCCCATGGACAGGACCGCGCACAGATACGCAGTATTTT.

The chain joins TRBV5-1 to TRBJ2-4; possible D gene TRBD2, 6 bases. Germline CDR1 reads SGHRS; CDR2 reads YFSETQ. This CDR3 spans 15 amino acids. V was shortened by 4 bases and J by 0 bases, with 11 bases between the two germline ends. The CDR3 DNA reads TGCGCCAGCAGCGCCGAACTAGCAGCCAAAAACATTCAGTACTTC. Translation gives CASSAELAAKNIQYF.

The rearrangement joins TRBV21-1 to TRBJ2-4; TRBD1 is the table's D call and was not checked against the DNA. TRBV21-1 is labeled a pseudogene. The CDR3 totals 16 residues. CDR3 DNA sequence: TGTGCCAGCAGCAAGAAGCAGGGGGGCGAGGAAAACATTCAGTACTTC. Residues: CASSKKQGGEENIQYF.

The chain has TRBV5-4 and TRBJ1-3, with D tentatively TRBD1 (6 bases). Germline values: CDR1 SGHNT, CDR2 YYREEE (reference sequence). Trimming took 4 bases from V and 0 from J, leaving 11 bases between them. This CDR3 is 15 amino acids long. CDR3 protein: CASSKGQLSGNTIYF. The DNA of the CDR3 is TGTGCCAGCAGCAAAGGACAGCTCTCTGGAAACACCATATATTTT.

The table lists this clone with a count of one. The rearrangement uses TRBV6-1 and TRBJ2-7; a possible D gene is TRBD1 (6 bases). Trimming stripped 5 bases from V and 6 bases from J, with 20 bases between. Germline assignment: CDR1 MNHNS and CDR2 SASEGT. This CDR3 contains 15 residues. CDR3 sequence (DNA): TGTGCCAGCAGTCTTACAGGGTCCTTAGTAAGCGAGCAGTACTTC. This codes for CASSLTGSLVSEQYF.

This chain uses TRBV28 with TRBJ1-1, with D possibly being TRBD1 (5 bases). CDR3 length: 17 residues. Germline values: CDR1 MDHEN, CDR2 SYDVKM. The V end was cut by 5 bases, the J end by 0 bases, with 19 bases between. DNA for the CDR3: TGTGCCAGCAGTCTCGGGCAGGGTGGGAGGGTGAACACTGAAGCTTTCTTT. Translating it yields CASSLGQGGRVNTEAFF.

V usage is TRBV7-9 and J usage is TRBJ1-5; 12 nucleotides align to TRBD1. J lost 4 bases, V lost 5 bases, and 3 bases had no gene match. The CDR3 extends over 15 amino acids. Germline values: CDR1 SEHNR, CDR2 FQNEAQ (reference sequence). The DNA of the CDR3 is TGTGCCAGCAGCCTGGGACAGGGGGCTAATCAGCCCCAGCATTTT. Translation gives CASSLGQGANQPQHF.

This chain uses TRBV27 with TRBJ2-1, with D possibly being TRBD2 (6 bases). V shed 5 bases and J shed 9 bases, with 14 bases lying between them. Germline V gene sequence: CDR1 MNHEY, CDR2 SMNVEV (reference sequence). This CDR3 is 13 amino acids long. The CDR3 protein is CASSRPAGGEQFF. CDR3 bases: TGTGCCAGCAGTCGACCCGCCGGGGGTGAGCAGTTCTTC.

The V gene is TRBV7-9, the J gene TRBJ2-7; 7 nucleotides match TRBD1. The junction had 14 bases not matched to a gene; V was cut back by 3 bases and J by 0 bases. This CDR3 region has 18 residues. Germline lookup yields CDR1 SEHNR and CDR2 FQNEAQ (reference sequence). This CDR3 is CASSFPQGSGTDSYEQYF. In nucleotides, the CDR3 is TGTGCCAGCAGCTTTCCCCAGGGGTCTGGGACAGACTCCTACGAGCAGTACTTC.

This sequence joins TRBV4-3 and TRBJ2-3; 11 nucleotides line up with TRBD2. The J segment lost 7 bases and the V segment lost 0 bases, leaving 6 bases of the junction unmatched. CDR1 LGHNA and CDR2 YSLEER come from the germline V gene. The CDR3 spans 16 residues. CDR3 loop: CASSQDQVAGGHTQYF. CDR3 coding DNA: TGCGCCAGCAGCCAAGATCAGGTAGCGGGGGGGCATACGCAGTATTTT.

The chain has TRBV7-3 and TRBJ2-1; 9 bases map to TRBD2. The CDR3 sequence is 16 residues long. The V segment lost 2 bases and the J segment 7 bases; nucleotides outside the gene matches: 9. Germline V gene data show CDR1 as SGHTA and CDR2 as FQGTGA. The CDR3 sequence: CASSLGAGGPLNEQFF. Here the CDR3 DNA reads TGTGCCAGCAGCTTAGGGGCGGGGGGGCCCTTGAATGAGCAGTTCTTC.

The chain recombines TRBV5-1 with TRBJ1-5; D is possibly TRBD1 (6 bases). Germline V gene lookup returns CDR1 SGHRS and CDR2 YFSETQ. V was cut by 0 bases and J by 3 bases, with 10 bases left in between. There are 15 residues in the CDR3. The CDR3 sequence: CASSLDPGDNQPQHF. CDR3 sequence (DNA): TGCGCCAGCAGCTTGGATCCAGGGGACAATCAGCCCCAGCATTTT. Full variable domain (outside the CDR3, taken from reference TRBV5-1 and TRBJ1-5): KAGVTQTPRYLIKTRGQQVTLSCSPISGHRSVSWYQQTPGQGLQFLFEYFSETQRNKGNFPGRFSGRQFSNSRSEMNVSTLELGDSALYLCASSLDPGDNQPQHFGDGTRLSIL.

The rearrangement uses TRBV5-4 and TRBJ1-2; 12 bases are shared with TRBD1. Germline CDR1 and CDR2: SGHNT and YYREEE (reference sequence). This CDR3 spans 16 amino acids. Germline trimming cut 4 bases from V and 8 bases from J; bases unmatched to any gene: 12. CDR3: CASSPPGQGASKGYTF. The DNA of the CDR3 is TGTGCCAGCAGCCCTCCGGGACAGGGGGCCTCCAAAGGCTACACCTTC. The full variable domain, in which reference TRBV5-4 and TRBJ1-2 provide the parts outside the CDR3, is ETGVTQSPTHLIKTRGQQVTLRCSSQSGHNTVSWYQQALGQGPQFIFQYYREEENGRGNFPPRFSGLQFPNYSSELNVNALELDDSALYLCASSPPGQGASKGYTFGSGTRLTVV.

This chain links TRBV7-2 with TRBJ1-1, with unresolved D. Germline V gives CDR1 SGHTA, CDR2 FQGNSA. The CDR3 is 14 residues long. V lost 5 bases and J lost 1, with 11 bases in between. CDR3 residues: CASSRRAGNTEAFF. The CDR3, as DNA: TGTGCCAGCAGCCGCCGGGCGGGGAACACTGAAGCTTTCTTT.

V is TRBV6-5 and J is TRBJ2-7; weak D call: TRBD2 (5 bases). V lost 4 bases to trimming and J lost 3 bases, with 7 bases between them. The CDR3 has 12 residues. Germline loops: CDR1 MNHEY, CDR2 SVGAGI. The CDR3 protein is CASSSGVYEQYF. The DNA for the CDR3 is TGTGCCAGCAGTTCCGGGGTCTACGAGCAGTACTTC.